The rows below give T cell receptor beta chains drawn from one sample of a study of blood T cell repertoires in COVID-19. Generated by immunoSEQ multiplex PCR, the TCRdb table keeps only in-frame clones and is missing some. Of approximately 240,000 clones in the sample, less than 85% were seen once. Sequencing used peripheral blood. The receptors stem from a woman older than 75 with active or convalescent COVID-19. Each CDR3 is given with its conserved first and last residue. The D gene is left open where the match is weak.

D: -
J: TRBJ2-7
V: TRBV20-1
CDR3: CSATTGEQYF

D: TRBD2
J: TRBJ2-7
V: TRBV6-1
CDR3: CASSELGLAGESYEQYF

D: -
J: TRBJ1-3
V: TRBV27
CDR3: CASSPTGRGNTIYF

D: -
J: TRBJ2-7
V: TRBV28
CDR3: CASSSSSQGGLYEQYF

D: TRBD1
J: TRBJ1-3
V: TRBV10-2
CDR3: CASSGTGRNTIYF

D: TRBD1
J: TRBJ2-5
V: TRBV2
CDR3: CASSPGQAQETQYF

D: -
J: TRBJ2-5
V: TRBV19
CDR3: CASSHKETQYF

D: -
J: TRBJ1-5
V: TRBV3-1/TRBV3-2
CDR3: CASSPGTLNNQPQHF

D: TRBD2
J: TRBJ2-1
V: TRBV28
CDR3: CASSPHSGRAPYNEQFF

D: TRBD1
J: TRBJ1-2
V: TRBV28
CDR3: CASSLVTGDSYGYTF

D: TRBD1
J: TRBJ1-1
V: TRBV27
CDR3: CASSRPDRGEAFF

D: -
J: TRBJ1-5
V: TRBV18
CDR3: CASSRGGDQPQHF

D: -
J: TRBJ2-7
V: TRBV5-1
CDR3: CASSFRQATYEQYF

D: -
J: TRBJ1-4
V: TRBV5-1
CDR3: CASSLARAANEKLFF

D: -
J: TRBJ1-4
V: TRBV4-1
CDR3: CASSQGQGIGVGEKLFF

D: -
J: TRBJ1-5
V: TRBV19
CDR3: CASSMVGGNQPQHF

D: -
J: TRBJ1-4
V: TRBV5-6
CDR3: CASSSGTENEKLFF

D: TRBD1
J: TRBJ1-6
V: TRBV18
CDR3: CASSPQGQGANSPLHF

D: -
J: TRBJ2-4
V: TRBV27
CDR3: CASSLILGAGPNIQYF

D: -
J: TRBJ1-5
V: TRBV19
CDR3: CASSQGTGHSNQPQHF